This T cell receptor beta chain was profiled in a study of OX40 agonist ivuxolimab in advanced cancers. Looking at the study overall: Those enrolled were roughly 85% male, with a mean age of around 60 years and ages from about 20 to 79. General study points: Relative to CD4+, CD8+ T cells held more expanded clones on average. Clonal expansion was among the lowest in partial responders at 0.1-3.0 mg/kg, especially CD8+.

The sample holds a few counts of this clone. Antigen unknown. TCRdb's table, derived via immunoSEQ multiplex PCR, lists solely in-frame clones and lacks some. The sample contains 75,000 to 90,000 clones, around 85% of which appear only once. V lost 0 bases to trimming and J lost 10 bases, with 10 bases between them. The CDR3 totals 11 residues. Per germline, CDR1 GTSNPN and CDR2 SVGIG (reference sequence). The sequence came from an adult with an advanced solid tumor such as melanoma, head and neck, liver or kidney cancer. Material: CD4+ or CD8+ T cells sorted from blood, obtained in a trial of the OX40 agonist ivuxolimab. This chain uses TRBV30 with TRBJ2-7, with a tentative D call TRBD1 (5 bases). The CDR3 nucleotides read TGTGCCTGGAGTGTTAGCCAGGGACAGTACTTC. This encodes CAWSVSQGQYF.